This T cell receptor (beta chain) was identified in a study of cytomegalovirus exposure and HLA in healthy donors. Study findings and constraints: Reportedly, TCR beta sequences accurately predicted HLA-A and HLA-B alleles in most subjects. Later analysis showed TCR association rates varying by HLA locus, highest for DRB1 and lowest for HLA-C. It was only CMV serostatus that was available as immune exposure information.

PCR employed 60 Vbeta and 13 Jbeta primers. This table comes from immunoSEQ multiplex PCR, and its TCRdb copy is limited to in-frame clones, with some not included. The sample yields about 64,000 clones, 65% to 90% seen once. Turning to this clone: The target antigen is unknown.

Input material: PBMCs. This sequence originates from a female donor in good health and CMV-seronegative.

CDR3 loop: CASTTAGAPLEQYF. Here the CDR3 DNA reads TGTGCCAGCACCACGGCAGGGGCCCCCTTAGAGCAGTACTTC. The chain is built from TRBV6-1 and TRBJ2-7, with a tentative D call TRBD1 (6 bases). V was clipped by 7 bases and J by 7 bases, with 20 bases between them. The CDR3 has 14 residues. Germline CDR1 reads MNHNS; CDR2 reads SASEGT.